This passage covers 29 T cell receptor beta chains from one sample sequenced in a study of neurological immune-mediated disorders. From the 5' RACE reads, TCRdb called clonotypes with MiXCR, one entry per CDR3 protein. The sample contains around 130,000 distinct CDR3 sequences, more than 2.5% of which appear only once. Input material: PBMCs. The receptors were gathered from a woman younger than 45 with multiple sclerosis.

This clonotype came up many times. The V gene is TRBV4-3, the J gene TRBJ2-7; D unclear. The CDR3 runs 13 residues. The ends were cut back, 1 base at V and 7 bases at J, with 11 bases in the middle. Looked up from germline, CDR1 is LGHNA and CDR2 is YSLEER. The CDR3, as DNA: TGCGCCAGCAGCCAAGGCGTGTACGGTGAGCAGTACTTC. As protein: CASSQGVYGEQYF.

This clonotype was seen at least ten times. The chain uses TRBV5-1 and TRBJ2-6; D uncertain. The V gene's germline CDR1 is SGHRS and CDR2 YFSETQ. The CDR3 covers 15 residues. V shed 3 bases and J shed 0 bases, with 7 bases lying between them. The CDR3 is CASSYVHSGANVLTF. Here the CDR3 DNA reads TGCGCCAGCAGCTATGTACACTCTGGGGCCAACGTCCTGACTTTC.

The table lists this clonotype with many counts. The genes are TRBV14 and TRBJ2-1; D gene unclear. V dropped 1 base and J dropped 6 bases, with 10 bases sitting between them. This CDR3 has 14 residues. Germline CDR1 reads SGHDN; CDR2 reads FVKESK. CDR3 loop: CASSQVTALNEQFF. The DNA of the CDR3 is TGTGCCAGCAGCCAAGTCACCGCCCTCAATGAGCAGTTCTTC.

Many counts were recorded for this clonotype. The chain employs TRBV7-7 and TRBJ2-5; D is ambiguous. The CDR3 spans 14 residues. The V gene's germline CDR1 is SSHAT and CDR2 FNYEAQ (reference sequence). V lost 7 bases and J 5 bases, leaving 17 bases between the germline ends. CDR3 DNA: TGTGCCAGCAATACGGGTCTGAGCGCGGAGACCCAGTACTTC. It translates to CASNTGLSAETQYF. Full variable domain (outside the CDR3, taken from reference TRBV7-7 and TRBJ2-5): GAGVSQSPRYKVTKRGQDVTLRCDPISSHATLYWYQQALGQGPEFLTYFNYEAQPDKSGLPSDRFSAERPEGSISTLTIQRTEQRDSAMYRCASNTGLSAETQYFGPGTRLLVL.

This clonotype was observed at least ten times. V is TRBV5-5 and J is TRBJ2-2, with TRBD1 matching 8 bases. Trimming at V came to 2 bases and at J to 1 base, leaving 7 bases not matched to a gene. This CDR3 has 17 amino acids. CDR1 is SGHKS, CDR2 YYEKEE, per germline (reference sequence). CDR3 bases: TGTGCCAGCAGCTTCGTGACAGGGGCAAGGAACACCGGGGAGCTGTTTTTT. It is translated as CASSFVTGARNTGELFF.

This clonotype was detected many times. The chain recombines TRBV10-3 with TRBJ2-7; D is possibly TRBD1 (6 bases). The ends were cut back, 6 bases at V and 0 bases at J, with 15 bases in the middle. The CDR3 runs 15 residues. CDR1 and CDR2 (germline): ENHRY, SYGVKD. The CDR3 sequence: CAISQTGISSYEQYF. The CDR3 DNA follows: TGTGCCATCAGCCAAACAGGGATTAGCTCCTACGAGCAGTACTTC.

This clonotype was observed many times. The chain links TRBV20-1 to TRBJ2-3, with 12 bases identical to TRBD2. The germline gives CDR1 DFQATT, CDR2 SNEGSKA (reference sequence). The CDR3 covers 15 residues. Unmatched junction bases numbered 6, after V lost 6 bases and J lost 2 bases. The CDR3 protein is CSATGTSGFTDTQYF. The DNA for the CDR3 is TGCAGTGCCACCGGGACTAGCGGGTTCACAGATACGCAGTATTTT.

This clonotype showed up many times. The chain carries TRBV7-2 and TRBJ2-7, with D uncertain. The V end was cut by 5 bases, the J end by 4 bases, with 15 bases between. Germline V lookup: CDR1 SGHTA, CDR2 FQGNSA. This CDR3 has 14 amino acids. The CDR3 nucleotides are TGTGCCAGCAGCCTCGCGGATAGTGCTTACGAGCAGTACTTC. Translated: CASSLADSAYEQYF. The full variable domain, rest sourced from reference TRBV7-2 and TRBJ2-7, is GAGVSQSPSNKVTEKGKDVELRCDPISGHTALYWYRQSLGQGLEFLIYFQGNSAPDKSGLPSDRFSAERTGGSVSTLTIQRTQQEDSAVYLCASSLADSAYEQYFGPGTRLTVT.

There are a few counts of this clonotype. The V gene is TRBV15, the J gene TRBJ2-7; no definite D call. Trimming stripped 0 bases from V and 3 bases from J, with 6 bases between. The CDR3 sequence is 13 residues long. The germline gives CDR1 LNHNV, CDR2 YYDKDF (reference sequence). CDR3 residues: CATSRDGNYEQYF. The CDR3 DNA follows: TGTGCCACCAGCAGAGACGGCAACTACGAGCAGTACTTC.

This clonotype showed up many times. The chain couples TRBV7-9 to TRBJ2-2, with D tentatively TRBD1 (5 bases). Between the trimmed V and J ends, which lost 7 bases and 6 bases, there was a span of 15 bases. The CDR3 extends over 14 amino acids. Germline V CDR1 and CDR2: SEHNR, FQNEAQ (reference sequence). This CDR3 is CASTPREGAGELFF. The CDR3 coding sequence is TGTGCCAGCACCCCTAGAGAAGGGGCCGGGGAGCTGTTTTTT.

This clonotype has a count of ten or more. The chain is built from TRBV5-1 and TRBJ2-5; 15 bases line up with TRBD2. The V and J ends lost 4 bases and 2 bases, in that order; junction bases with no gene match: 3. This CDR3 is built from 16 residues. The germline CDR1 and CDR2 sequences are SGHRS and YFSETQ. The CDR3 reads CASSPGTSGGQETQYF. The CDR3 nucleotides are TGCGCCAGCAGCCCCGGGACTAGCGGGGGGCAAGAGACCCAGTACTTC.

Many counts were recorded for this clonotype. The conserved phenylalanine or tryptophan is not found at the CDR3 terminus, so this likely reflects a read error. The J gene is TRBJ2-1, the V gene TRBV5-1; D assignment may be TRBD1 or TRBD2 (5 bases each). Germline V CDR1 and CDR2: SGHRS, YFSETQ. CDR3 size: 15 residues. Trimming took off 0 bases at V and 3 bases at J, with 10 bases between the two ends. The CDR3 region is CASSLVGENYNEQFL. As DNA, the CDR3 is TGCGCCAGCAGCTTGGTGGGGGAAAACTACAATGAGCAGTTCTTG.

Ten or more counts support this clonotype. The chain combines TRBV6-5 with TRBJ1-5, with D hard to call. CDR1 and CDR2 (germline): MNHEY, SVGAGI. V lost 6 bases and J lost 6, with 18 bases in between. The CDR3 is made up of 15 amino acids. As DNA, the CDR3 is TGTGCCAGCAGCCTCGAAGCGGGGTTGGGTCAGCCCCAGCATTTT. Translating gives CASSLEAGLGQPQHF.

This clonotype was recorded many times. This rearrangement joins TRBV7-2 to TRBJ2-7, with unresolved D. Germline lookup yields CDR1 SGHTA and CDR2 FQGNSA. Between the trimmed V and J ends, which lost 3 bases and 3 bases, there was a span of 3 bases. This CDR3 is built from 11 residues. In DNA form, the CDR3 reads TGTGCCAGCAGCTTTCACTACGAGCAGTACTTC. This encodes CASSFHYEQYF.

In its sample, this clonotype was seen many times. V and J are TRBV2 and TRBJ2-7, with a weak D call TRBD1 (6 bases). CDR3 length: 13 residues. CDR1 is SNHLY, CDR2 FYNNEI, per germline. V dropped 5 bases and J dropped 1 base, with 9 bases sitting between them. Written as DNA, the CDR3 is TGTGCCAGCAGTAGGGACACATCCTACGAGCAGTACTTC. It yields the protein CASSRDTSYEQYF. The variable domain in full, completed from reference TRBV2 and TRBJ2-7, reads EPEVTQTPSHQVTQMGQEVILRCVPISNHLYFYWYRQILGQKVEFLVSFYNNEISEKSEIFDDQFSVERPDGSNFTLKIRSTKLEDSAMYFCASSRDTSYEQYFGPGTRLTVT.

In its sample, this clonotype was seen many times. This chain connects TRBV4-1 to TRBJ1-2; D is undetermined. The CDR3 totals 14 residues. Between the trimmed V and J ends, which lost 4 bases and 6 bases, there was a span of 15 bases. CDR1 MGHRA and CDR2 YSYEKL come from the germline V gene. This CDR3 is CASSPFGVGNGYTF. CDR3 nucleotide sequence: TGCGCCAGCAGCCCCTTTGGCGTCGGGAATGGCTACACCTTC.

This clonotype was picked up many times. The V call is TRBV19, the J call TRBJ1-5; possibly TRBD1 for D (6 bases). This CDR3 is built from 15 residues. Germline CDR1 LNHDA, CDR2 SQIVND (reference sequence). V shed 3 bases and J shed 6 bases, with 15 bases lying between them. The CDR3 reads CASSMAGGAFQPQHF. Here the CDR3 DNA reads TGTGCCAGTAGTATGGCGGGGGGGGCCTTTCAGCCCCAGCATTTT.

In this sample, this clonotype turned up many times. This chain joins TRBV6-2 or TRBV6-3 and TRBJ2-1; 10 nucleotides match TRBD2. Per the germline V gene, CDR1 is MNHEY and CDR2 is SVGEGT. This CDR3 comprises 14 residues. Trimming at V came to 6 bases and at J to 9 bases, leaving 8 bases not matched to a gene. CDR3 region: CASRELAGRIEQFF. DNA for the CDR3: TGTGCCAGCAGAGAACTAGCGGGACGAATTGAGCAGTTCTTC.

This clonotype was seen many times. The DNA of the CDR3 is TGCAGTGCTAGGCGGGGGGCCTATGGCTACACCTTC. It encodes CSARRGAYGYTF. The V gene is TRBV20-1, the J gene TRBJ1-2; D is possibly TRBD1 (6 bases). Germline CDR1 is DFQATT and CDR2 is SNEGSKA (reference sequence). The CDR3 runs 12 residues. The V gene lost 3 bases and the J gene lost 4 bases, with 9 bases spanning the gap.

The sample holds many counts of this clonotype. The chain joins TRBV15 to TRBJ1-2, with 10 bases lining up with TRBD1. V shed 0 bases, J shed 8 bases, and the junction held 9 bases outside the gene matches. CDR3 length equals 16 residues. CDR1 is LNHNV, CDR2 YYDKDF, per germline (reference sequence). The CDR3 spells CATSRDYGQGVEGYTF. CDR3 DNA sequence: TGTGCCACCAGCAGAGATTACGGACAGGGGGTAGAGGGCTACACCTTC.

This clonotype was seen repeatedly, ten times or more. The V gene is TRBV9, the J gene TRBJ2-1, with TRBD2 matching over 15 bases. Germline V gene lookup returns CDR1 SGDLS and CDR2 YYNGEE. Trimming cost V 3 bases and J 0 bases; bases outside gene matches: 13. This CDR3 region has 21 residues. The CDR3 here is CASSGGLPGLAGGSSYNEQFF. The CDR3 bases are TGTGCCAGCAGCGGTGGGCTGCCGGGACTAGCGGGGGGAAGCTCCTACAATGAGCAGTTCTTC.

In this sample, this clonotype turned up many times. The chain links TRBV5-5 to TRBJ2-3; D ambiguous. Germline CDR1 is SGHKS and CDR2 is YYEKEE (reference sequence). The CDR3 runs to 15 residues. The V gene lost 0 bases and the J gene lost 1 base, with 9 bases spanning the gap. Written as DNA, the CDR3 is TGTGCCAGCAGCTTGGACGGCGGCCGCACAGATACGCAGTATTTT. Encoded protein: CASSLDGGRTDTQYF.

This clonotype appeared many times. V is TRBV7-9 and J is TRBJ1-6; no clear D. The CDR3 covers 13 residues. The germline CDR1 and CDR2 sequences are SEHNR and FQNEAQ (reference sequence). V was trimmed by 1 base and J by 7 bases, leaving 5 bases between them. CDR3 nucleotides: TGTGCCAGCAGCTTAGATGGGAATTCACCCCTCCACTTT. Amino acid sequence: CASSLDGNSPLHF.

This clonotype was seen repeatedly, ten times or more. V gene TRBV7-2 combines with J gene TRBJ1-5; perhaps TRBD1 as D (5 bases). The germline V gene has CDR1 SGHTA and CDR2 FQGNSA. The CDR3 loop spans 14 amino acids. V dropped 5 bases and J dropped 3 bases, with 11 bases sitting between them. The DNA of the CDR3 is TGTGCCAGCAGCCCGACAGTGATCAATCAGCCCCAGCATTTT. Its protein product is CASSPTVINQPQHF.

This clonotype was detected ten times or more. The chain couples TRBV5-1 to TRBJ1-1; 9 bases fit TRBD1. J was trimmed by 3 bases and V by 4 bases; bases with no gene match: 4. Looked up from germline, CDR1 is SGHRS and CDR2 is YFSETQ. This CDR3 has 14 amino acids. This chain's CDR3 is CASSRDRVDTEAFF. CDR3 DNA: TGCGCCAGCAGCAGGGACAGGGTGGACACTGAAGCTTTCTTT.

This clonotype has at least ten counts. The chain carries TRBV6-1 and TRBJ2-3; perhaps D is TRBD1 or TRBD2 (6 bases each). Per germline, CDR1 MNHNS and CDR2 SASEGT. This CDR3 comprises 16 residues. The ends were cut back, 6 bases at V and 0 bases at J, with 16 bases in the middle. The CDR3 sequence: CASRGTGTRSTDTQYF. The CDR3 DNA sequence: TGTGCCAGCAGGGGAACAGGGACTCGTAGCACAGATACGCAGTATTTT.

Many counts were recorded for this clonotype. V and J are TRBV5-4 and TRBJ1-5; no clear D. The CDR3 spans 13 residues. Germline values: CDR1 SGHNT, CDR2 YYREEE (reference sequence). V lost 4 bases and J lost 5, with 10 bases in between. CDR3 sequence reads: CASSLGGDQPQHF. Written as DNA, the CDR3 is TGTGCCAGCAGCCTGGGCGGGGATCAGCCCCAGCATTTT. Full variable domain (remainder filled in from reference TRBV5-4 and TRBJ1-5): ETGVTQSPTHLIKTRGQQVTLRCSSQSGHNTVSWYQQALGQGPQFIFQYYREEENGRGNFPPRFSGLQFPNYSSELNVNALELDDSALYLCASSLGGDQPQHFGDGTRLSIL.

V gene TRBV20-1 combines with J gene TRBJ1-5; D is perhaps TRBD1 (5 bases). Germline V gene lookup returns CDR1 DFQATT and CDR2 SNEGSKA (reference sequence). CDR3 size: 15 residues. V shed 6 bases and J shed 3 bases, with 18 bases lying between them. The CDR3 bases are TGCAGTGCAAGGGACCACGCAATAGACAATCAGCCCCAGCATTTT. The encoded protein is CSARDHAIDNQPQHF.

This clonotype was found many times. V gene TRBV2 combines with J gene TRBJ1-1; tentative D call: TRBD1 (5 bases). Deletions cut 5 bases from V and 1 base from J, with 8 bases between. The CDR3 extends over 13 amino acids. The germline V gene encodes CDR1 SNHLY and CDR2 FYNNEI. As DNA, the CDR3 is TGTGCCAGCAGTCAGACAGCGAACACTGAAGCTTTCTTT. Its translation: CASSQTANTEAFF.